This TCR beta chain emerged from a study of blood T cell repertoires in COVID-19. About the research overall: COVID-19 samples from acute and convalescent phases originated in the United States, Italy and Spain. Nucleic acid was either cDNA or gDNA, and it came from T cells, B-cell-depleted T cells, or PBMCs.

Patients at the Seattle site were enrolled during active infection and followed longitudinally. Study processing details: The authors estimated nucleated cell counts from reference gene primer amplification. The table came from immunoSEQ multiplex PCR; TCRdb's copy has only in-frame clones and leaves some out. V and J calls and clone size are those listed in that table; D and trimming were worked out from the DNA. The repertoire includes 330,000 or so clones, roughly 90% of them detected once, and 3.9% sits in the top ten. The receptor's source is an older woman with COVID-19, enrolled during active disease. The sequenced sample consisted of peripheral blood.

CDR3 DNA sequence: TGCAGCGTTGGAGGTAATCAGGGCCGGTCTAACTATGGCTACACCTTC. It encodes CSVGGNQGRSNYGYTF. The chain recombines TRBV29-1 with TRBJ1-2; D may be TRBD1 (5 bases). The CDR3 has 16 residues. Deletions cut 4 bases from V and 0 bases from J, with 18 bases between. Germline values: CDR1 SQVTM, CDR2 ANQGSEA.